This T cell receptor beta chain was captured by sequencing in a study of cytotoxic CD8 clonotypes in ibrutinib-treated CLL (dated by TCRdb to the early 2020s). The study in broad terms: The cohort had over ten relapsed/refractory and under 16 treatment-naive patients; 17 to 18 were IGHV unmutated. Every sample from remission and from progressive disease was obtained while the patients were still on ibrutinib. Partial responses were observed in some 24 patients and complete responses in 2; after a median follow-up of around 68 months, remission was maintained in around 14 patients and progression was observed in approximately 12. Samples averaged 255,043 productive templates and tens of thousands of productive rearrangements. Of the 86 people in the trial, roughly 27 had longitudinal samples available. Samples at response were collected after a median of about twelve months of treatment, with a range of 6 to 36 months. Cryopreserved peripheral blood mononuclear cells were collected before treatment, at response, and at either disease progression or sustained remission. General study outcomes and caveats: Sampling times were not matched between patients in sustained remission and patients whose disease was progressing, and lymph node repertoires were not examined. Clonality increased at ibrutinib response, stayed stable in sustained remission, and fell back toward baseline at progression. Baseline clonality exceeded that of age-matched healthy donors and correlated strongly with circulating CD8+ T-cell counts. Public clonotypes were rare and either shrank or stayed stable during treatment, and the rise in clonality at ibrutinib response reflected expansion of private clonotypes.

V has 1 base trimmed and J has 6 bases trimmed; junction bases matching no gene number 4. Taken from cysteine to phenylalanine, the CDR3 has 15 residues. Only the CDR3 region is kept as DNA, spanning 45 bases read in frame from base 1. The germline V gene yields SGHTS for CDR1 and YDEGEE for CDR2. A MiSeq instrument was used for deep resolution sequencing, which targeted depths ranging from 1 in 1 million up to 1 in 200,000 T cells, with coverage averaging 10x for each clonotype. TCR beta libraries were generated with the immunoSEQ hsTCRB Kit. From the authors' description of their analysis: The data were analyzed with ImmunoSEQ Analyzer and ImmunoSEQ Data Assistant, and V, D and J gene assignments followed IMGT definitions. Clonality, which ranges from 0 to 1, was calculated by subtracting the normalized Shannon entropy of productive rearrangement frequencies from one. Only overrepresented clonotypes making up at least 0.05% of the repertoire of each patient were included in the public clonotype analysis. Repertoires from some twelve age-matched healthy donors in immuneACCESS were used as clonality controls. TCRdb took this table from immuneACCESS and kept in-frame rearrangements with V and J called. Such tables lack part of the clones; where checked against another copy, unresolved V genes explain under half of the gap, and the rest is unexplained. V and J calls and clone size are given by that table; D and trimming were obtained from the DNA. Present in this sample are just over 200,000 clones, approximately 79% of which were seen just once. 9.5% to 12% of the sample rests with the top ten.

Concerning this clone: The antigen it binds to is not known. No much larger clonotype is one base removed from it; base qualities were not supplied.

The meaning of the sample's time point label: approximately 11 months on ibrutinib. Roughly 2.2 micrograms of genomic DNA were extracted from cryopreserved PBMCs for TCR beta library preparation. Longitudinal blood samples from CLL patients on ibrutinib monotherapy were analyzed using high-throughput TCR beta sequencing. The patients were enrolled in a single-center, open-label phase 2 trial of ibrutinib monotherapy. The source of this sequence is a human donor with chronic lymphocytic leukemia. The rearranged chain carries TRBV5-8 and TRBJ1-6; 7 bases in between match TRBD1. Sample: PBMCs, taken after 12 months of ibrutinib treatment. The nucleotide sequence reads TGTGCCAGCAGCTTGTTCGGGACAGCTAATTCACCCCTCCACTTT. This gives the protein CASSLFGTANSPLHF.